This passage covers 9 T cell receptor beta chains from one sample sequenced in a study of regulatory T cells in long-lasting Graves disease (dated by TCRdb to the early 2020s). The library was made by multiplex PCR. Sequencer: Illumina HiSeq 4000. To build TCR beta libraries, CDR3 regions were amplified by Arm-PCR using iRepertoire HTBI primers. TCRdb took the public reads, trimmed them with fastp at Q25, ran MiXCR for clone calling and kept in-frame beta chains. Here each entry gathers all rows of one CDR3 protein and keeps the most common genes and DNA. This sample has approximately 350,000 distinct CDR3 sequences in its table, and approximately 12% of those were observed once. The top ten clones comprise approximately 17% of the sample. The label giving this sample's time point can be read as: newly diagnosed GD, antithyroid drugs for less than 3 months. For both TCR sequencing and RNA sequencing, RNA was extracted from PBMCs using TRIzol.

The sample was also reused in another study, on T cells in Graves' hyperthyroidism and ophthalmopathy.

The specimen was peripheral blood mononuclear cells (PBMCs), collected at new diagnosis, from a patient treated with antithyroid drugs. All receptors derive from a woman under 30 with Graves disease. Donor details come from another sample of the same person, matched by shared clones.

This rearrangement joins TRBV13 to TRBJ2-5; TRBD2 matches at 14 bases. Germline CDR1 is PRHDT and CDR2 is FYEKMQ (reference sequence). The ends lost 5 bases at V and 5 bases at J; junction bases unmatched: 13. The CDR3 has 18 amino acids. The CDR3 loop reads CASSPFRGTSGSLETQYF. In nucleotides, the CDR3 is TGTGCCAGCAGCCCGTTCCGGGGGACTAGCGGGAGTCTGGAGACCCAGTACTTC.

DNA for the CDR3: TGCAGCGTACTTACAGGGGCTGCTAACTATGGCTACACCTTC. This sequence encodes CSVLTGAANYGYTF. J is TRBJ1-2 and V is TRBV29-1, with TRBD1 matching over 7 bases. Germline V lookup: CDR1 SQVTM, CDR2 ANQGSEA. Trimming at V came to 6 bases and at J to 0 bases, leaving 7 bases not matched to a gene. This CDR3 is 14 amino acids long.

This clonotype was counted ten times or more. This sequence joins TRBV20-1 and TRBJ2-3; D could derive from TRBD1 or TRBD2 (5 bases each). Trimming stripped 5 bases from V and 4 bases from J, with 16 bases between. This CDR3 has 14 amino acids. Germline V gene lookup returns CDR1 DFQATT and CDR2 SNEGSKA (reference sequence). CDR3 sequence (DNA): TGCAGTGCTGTCACGTATCGGGGCGCAGATACGCAGTATTTT. This translates into CSAVTYRGADTQYF.

This clonotype was recorded many times. The chain couples TRBV7-9 to TRBJ2-4; 9 nucleotides match TRBD1. In germline, CDR1 is SEHNR, CDR2 FQNEAQ (reference sequence). Trimming removed 4 bases from V and 8 bases from J; junction bases left unmatched: 6. This CDR3 has 14 residues. This CDR3 reads CASSSNRGQDIQYF. CDR3 coding DNA: TGTGCCAGCAGCTCGAACAGGGGGCAGGACATTCAGTACTTC. The full variable domain, in which reference TRBV7-9 and TRBJ2-4 provide the parts outside the CDR3, is DTGVSQNPRHKITKRGQNVTFRCDPISEHNRLYWYRQTLGQGPEFLTYFQNEAQLEKSRLLSDRFSAERPKGSFSTLEIQRTEQGDSAMYLCASSSNRGQDIQYFGAGTRLSVL.

This clonotype was recorded at least ten times. This chain uses TRBV4-3 with TRBJ1-5; 8 nucleotides match TRBD1. The CDR3 is 16 residues long. J gave up 4 bases and V 0 bases, and 5 bases lay outside the gene matches. Germline CDR1 and CDR2: LGHNA and YSLEER. This chain's CDR3 is CASSQDRTGRNQPQHF. In DNA form, the CDR3 reads TGCGCCAGCAGCCAAGATAGGACAGGGAGGAATCAGCCCCAGCATTTT.

The genes are TRBV6-2 or TRBV6-3 and TRBJ2-7, with unresolved D. The CDR3 is made up of 12 amino acids. Germline assignment: CDR1 MNHEY and CDR2 SVGEGT. V lost 0 bases to trimming and J lost 4 bases, with 4 bases between them. Written as DNA, the CDR3 is TGTGCCAGCAGTTACTCGCAATACGAGCAGTACTTC. Amino acids: CASSYSQYEQYF.

The table lists this clonotype with many counts. CDR3 residues: CASSSPPEDRGNYEQYF. The CDR3 DNA reads TGTGCCAGCAGCTCTCCCCCCGAGGACAGGGGAAACTACGAGCAGTACTTC. J is TRBJ2-7 and V is TRBV7-9; 9 positions match TRBD1. Looked up from germline, CDR1 is SEHNR and CDR2 is FQNEAQ (reference sequence). V lost 4 bases to trimming and J lost 3 bases; unmatched junction nucleotides: 13. This CDR3 is built from 17 residues.

In its sample, this clonotype was seen a few times. The chain combines TRBV7-8 with TRBJ2-7; D gene unclear. V shed 2 bases and J shed 1 base, with 6 bases lying between them. The CDR3 sequence is 13 residues long. The germline CDR1 and CDR2 sequences are SGHVS and FQNEAQ. Here the CDR3 reads CASSLYTSYEQYF. The CDR3 DNA sequence: TGTGCCAGCAGCTTATACACGTCCTACGAGCAGTACTTC.

This clonotype appeared a few times. The chain employs TRBV20-1 and TRBJ1-2, with TRBD1 as a possible D gene (6 bases). CDR1 is DFQATT, CDR2 SNEGSKA, per germline (reference sequence). The CDR3 runs 16 residues. V was trimmed by 0 bases and J by 2 bases, leaving 16 bases between them. The CDR3 here is CSARDPVRGANYGYTF. The DNA for the CDR3 is TGCAGTGCTAGAGATCCCGTCAGGGGCGCAAACTATGGCTACACCTTC.